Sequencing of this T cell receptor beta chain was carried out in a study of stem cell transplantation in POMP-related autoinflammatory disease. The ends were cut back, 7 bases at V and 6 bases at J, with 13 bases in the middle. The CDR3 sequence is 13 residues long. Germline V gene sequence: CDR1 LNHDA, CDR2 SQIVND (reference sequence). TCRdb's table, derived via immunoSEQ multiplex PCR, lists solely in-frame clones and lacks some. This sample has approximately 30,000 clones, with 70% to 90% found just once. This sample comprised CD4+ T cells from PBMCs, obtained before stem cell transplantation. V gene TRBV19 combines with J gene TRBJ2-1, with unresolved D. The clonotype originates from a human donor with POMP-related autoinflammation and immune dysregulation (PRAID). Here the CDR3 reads CASKRSQGNEQFF. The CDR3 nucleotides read TGTGCCAGTAAAAGGTCCCAAGGCAATGAGCAGTTCTTC.